This T cell receptor beta chain emerged from a study of T cell repertoires in cytomegalovirus infection. Study in general: CMV infection and matching HLA type were both indicated by public TCR beta signatures. Overall study findings and caveats: Dominating the ex vivo response were HLA-C-restricted CMV-specific TCR beta clonotypes.

Germline values: CDR1 ENHRY, CDR2 SYGVKD. This CDR3 spans 15 amino acids. V lost 2 bases to trimming and J lost 11 bases; unmatched junction nucleotides: 8. In the case of this clonotype: Antigen: not known.

MiXCR, run by TCRdb on the reads, gives a single entry per CDR3 protein. The repertoire holds some 560,000 distinct CDR3 sequences, with around 40% as singletons. The chain carries TRBV10-3 and TRBJ1-5, with TRBD1 matching 11 bases. The sequences come from cultured PBMCs, collected from culture after CMV antigen stimulation. The source of this sequence is a human donor in good health (CMV status not recorded). Some clones in this sample may be carry-over from other donors' samples. The chain's CDR3 is CAISEGQGAQIAQHF. The CDR3 DNA follows: TGTGCCATCAGTGAGGGACAGGGGGCGCAAATAGCCCAGCATTTT.